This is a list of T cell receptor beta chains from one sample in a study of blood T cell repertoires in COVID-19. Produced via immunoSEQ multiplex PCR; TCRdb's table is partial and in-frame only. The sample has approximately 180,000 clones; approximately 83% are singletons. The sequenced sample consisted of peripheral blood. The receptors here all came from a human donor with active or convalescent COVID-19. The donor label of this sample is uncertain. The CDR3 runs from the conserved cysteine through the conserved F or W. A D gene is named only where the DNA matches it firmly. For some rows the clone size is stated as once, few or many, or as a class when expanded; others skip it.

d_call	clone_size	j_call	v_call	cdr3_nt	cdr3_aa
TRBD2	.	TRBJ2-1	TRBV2	TGTGCCAGCAGTGATTGGGTTGGACTAGCGGGAGGAGAGTCCTACAATGAGCAGTTCTTC	CASSDWVGLAGGESYNEQFF
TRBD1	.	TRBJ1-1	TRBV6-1	TGTGCCAGCAGTGAATGGGACAGACGTGAAGCTTTCTTT	CASSEWDRREAFF
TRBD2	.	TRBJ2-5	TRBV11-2	TGTGCCAGCAGCCCGGGGAGCGGGACCTTCCAAGAGACCCAGTACTTC	CASSPGSGTFQETQYF
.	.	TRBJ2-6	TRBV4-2	TGTGCCAGCAGCCTGGGGGGATTGGGGGCCAACGTCCTGACTTTC	CASSLGGLGANVLTF
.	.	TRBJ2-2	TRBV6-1	TGTGCCAGCAGTGACGAACTTTCGAACACCGGGGAGCTGTTTTTT	CASSDELSNTGELFF
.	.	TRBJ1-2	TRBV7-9	TGTGCCAGCAGCTTAGATGATCGGTATGGCTACACCTTC	CASSLDDRYGYTF
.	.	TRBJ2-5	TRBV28	TGTGCCAGCACCGGGATAGAAGAGACCCAGTACTTC	CASTGIEETQYF
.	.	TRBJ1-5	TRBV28	TGTGCCAGCAGTTTCCTGGGAGGCAGTACCAATCAGCCCCAGCATTTT	CASSFLGGSTNQPQHF
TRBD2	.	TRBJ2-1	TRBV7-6	TGTGCCAGCAGCCTCTCCATTCTAGCGGGAGTTAGGGCCAATGAGCAGTTCTTC	CASSLSILAGVRANEQFF
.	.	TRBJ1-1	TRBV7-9	TGTGCCAGCAGCCGTTCGAACACTGAAGCTTTCTTT	CASSRSNTEAFF
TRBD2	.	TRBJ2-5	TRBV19	TGTGCCAGTAGTATGGCCCCATCCTCGGGGGGTCAAGAGACCCAGTACTTC	CASSMAPSSGGQETQYF
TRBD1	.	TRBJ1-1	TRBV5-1	TGCGCCAGCAGCGGATGGACAGGTAACGTGGAGGCTTTCTTT	CASSGWTGNVEAFF
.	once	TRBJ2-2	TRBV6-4	TGTGCCAGCAGTGAGCGCGCAGGCGACACCGGGGAGCTGTTTTTT	CASSERAGDTGELFF
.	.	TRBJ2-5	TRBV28	TGTGCCAGCAGTTTTTGGGGGGAGCGGTCGGCCGCAAAAGAGACCCAGTACTTC	CASSFWGERSAAKETQYF
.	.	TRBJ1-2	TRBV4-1	TGCGCCAGCAGCCAAGCCTCCCGAGGTCCCGCCGCCGGCTACACCTTC	CASSQASRGPAAGYTF
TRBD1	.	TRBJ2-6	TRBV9	TGTGCCAGCAGCGTAGCCGTCGCGAAAGGACAGGGGTTCCCGGGGGCCAACGTCCTGACTTTC	CASSVAVAKGQGFPGANVLTF
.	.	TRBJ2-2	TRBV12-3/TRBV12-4	TGTGCCAGCAGTGAGGGTTTATGGGAGCTGTTTTTT	CASSEGLWELFF
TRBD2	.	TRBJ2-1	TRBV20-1	TGCAGTGCTAGTTCGGGGGGAGGGAATGAGCAGTTCTTC	CSASSGGGNEQFF
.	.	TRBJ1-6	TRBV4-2	TGTGCCAGCAGGGTCGACAGCTCCTATAATTCACCCCTCCACTTT	CASRVDSSYNSPLHF
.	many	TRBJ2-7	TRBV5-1	TGCGCCAGCAGCGAAGCCTCAGGTGGCTACGAGCAGTACTTC	CASSEASGGYEQYF
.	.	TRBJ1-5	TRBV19	TGTGCCAGTAAAAATCCGGGGGGGACGAATCAGCCCCAGCATTTT	CASKNPGGTNQPQHF
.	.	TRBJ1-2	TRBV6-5	TGTGCCAGCAGTTACTCTGGGGGCGGCTATGGCTACACCTTC	CASSYSGGGYGYTF
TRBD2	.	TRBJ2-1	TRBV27	TGTGCCAGCAGGGAAAGCGGGAGACGAACCTACAATGAGCAGTTCTTC	CASRESGRRTYNEQFF
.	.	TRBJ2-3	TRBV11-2	TGTGCCAGCAGCTTGGGGGGCGGGAGTATGAATACGCAGTATTTT	CASSLGGGSMNTQYF
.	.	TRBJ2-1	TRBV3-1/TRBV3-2	TGTGCCAGCAGCCAGAACCTAGCGAAAGAGCAGTTCTTC	CASSQNLAKEQFF
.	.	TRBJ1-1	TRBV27	TGTGCCAGCAGTTTTTGGGGGGCTGAAGCTTTCTTT	CASSFWGAEAFF
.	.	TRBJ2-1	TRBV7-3	TGTGCCAGCAGCTTAGGCGCGGATCGATCCAATGAGCAGTTCTTC	CASSLGADRSNEQFF
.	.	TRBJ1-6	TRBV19	TGTGCCAGTAGTATTGAATGGTCAGGAATGTGGAATAATTCACCCCTCCACTTT	CASSIEWSGMWNNSPLHF
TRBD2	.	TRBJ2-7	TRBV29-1	TGCAGCGTTGAAGGGGCTAGCGGGGACGACCTATACGAGCAGTACTTC	CSVEGASGDDLYEQYF
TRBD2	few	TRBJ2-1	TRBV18	TGTGCCAGCTCACCAATGGCGGGAGTTGCCAATGAGCAGTTCTTC	CASSPMAGVANEQFF
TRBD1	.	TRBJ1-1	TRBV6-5	TGTGCCAGCAGCCGATGGGGACAGGGATCACTGGGAGCTTTCTTT	CASSRWGQGSLGAFF
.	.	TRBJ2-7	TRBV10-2	TGCGCCAGCAGTGTCTTAGTCAGAGGGAGCGAGCAGTACTTC	CASSVLVRGSEQYF
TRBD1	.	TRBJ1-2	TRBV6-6	TGTGCCAGCAGCGAGACAGGGGTATATGGCTACACCTTC	CASSETGVYGYTF
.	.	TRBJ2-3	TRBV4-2	TGTGCCAGCAGCCAAGGCGGGCCTACAGATACGCAGTATTTT	CASSQGGPTDTQYF
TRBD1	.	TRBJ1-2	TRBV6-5	TGTGCCAGCGGGGACAGGGGGTATGGCTACACCTTC	CASGDRGYGYTF
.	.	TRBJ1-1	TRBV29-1	TGCAGCGCCGCACAGGGGAACACTGAAGCTTTCTTT	CSAAQGNTEAFF
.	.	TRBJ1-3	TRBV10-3	TGTGCCATCAGTGAGTCAGCAGGGCCTAGCTCTGGAAACACCATATATTTT	CAISESAGPSSGNTIYF
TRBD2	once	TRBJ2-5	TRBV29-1	TGCAGCGCATCACGGGGGGTCCAAGAGACCCAGTACTTC	CSASRGVQETQYF
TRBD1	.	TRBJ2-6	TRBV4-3	TGCGCCAGCAGCCAACCACAGGGGGCCCTAATCTCTGGGGCCAACGTCCTGACTTTC	CASSQPQGALISGANVLTF
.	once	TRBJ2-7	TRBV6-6	TGTGCCAGCAGCCCATTGTACGAGCAGTACTTC	CASSPLYEQYF
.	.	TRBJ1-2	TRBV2	TGTGCCAGCAGTGGGGAGAGGTCAGGGGATGGCTACACCTTC	CASSGERSGDGYTF
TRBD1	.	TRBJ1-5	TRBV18	TGTGCCAGCTCGCCAAAGGGGGCAGGGGGCAATCAGCCCCAGCATTTT	CASSPKGAGGNQPQHF
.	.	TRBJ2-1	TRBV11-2	TGTGCCAGCAGCTTAGACCTGGGAGATGAGCAGTTCTTC	CASSLDLGDEQFF
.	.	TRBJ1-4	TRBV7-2	TGTGCCAGCAGCTTAGCAGGGGGGGGTGCAACTAATGAAAAACTGTTTTTT	CASSLAGGGATNEKLFF